The 9 T cell receptor beta chains in this list originate from one sample, sequenced in a study of blood T cell repertoires in COVID-19. The repertoire was sequenced with immunoSEQ multiplex PCR; TCRdb's copy has only in-frame clones and lacks some. The data contain around 56,000 clones, about 87% of them seen just once; the ten biggest clones take up about 6.3%. Sequencing input: peripheral blood. The receptors were sampled from a man between 60 and 75 years old with active or convalescent COVID-19.

This rearrangement joins TRBV5-1 to TRBJ2-7, with TRBD1 matching 10 bases. The V and J ends lost 0 bases and 3 bases, in that order; junction bases with no gene match: 3. The CDR3 sequence is 15 residues long. From germline, CDR1 is SGHRS and CDR2 YFSETQ. CDR3 in amino acids: CASSLGGTGDYEQYF. The DNA for the CDR3 is TGCGCCAGCAGCTTGGGAGGGACAGGGGACTACGAGCAGTACTTC.

The chain recombines TRBV6-5 with TRBJ1-4; D possibly corresponds to TRBD1 (6 bases). V was shortened by 6 bases and J by 2 bases, with 13 bases between the two germline ends. The germline CDR1 and CDR2 sequences are MNHEY and SVGAGI. The CDR3 contains 15 residues. The CDR3 coding sequence is TGTGCCAGCAGGGACGGGGGGCCTACTAATGAAAAACTGTTTTTT. It translates to CASRDGGPTNEKLFF.

The rearrangement uses TRBV15 and TRBJ1-3, with D possibly TRBD1 on 5 matching bases. V was pared by 0 bases and J by 8 bases, with 17 bases between. The CDR3 contains 16 residues. Germline V gives CDR1 LNHNV, CDR2 YYDKDF (reference sequence). The CDR3 bases are TGTGCCACCAGCAGAGAGGCGGGGCAGTTGGGAGACACCATATATTTT. Translating gives CATSREAGQLGDTIYF.

Here the CDR3 reads CASSLDGTGLGYTF. The CDR3 nucleotides are TGTGCCAGCAGCTTAGACGGGACAGGGTTAGGCTACACCTTC. The chain carries TRBV7-9 and TRBJ1-2, with TRBD1 identical over 9 bases. The V segment lost 1 base and the J segment 8 bases; nucleotides outside the gene matches: 5. This CDR3 has 14 residues. Germline CDR1 and CDR2: SEHNR and FQNEAQ (reference sequence).

The rearrangement uses TRBV11-2 and TRBJ1-2; D is ambiguous. The CDR3 is 13 amino acids. The V gene lost 5 bases and the J gene lost 6 bases, with 13 bases spanning the gap. Germline loops: CDR1 SGHAT, CDR2 FQNNGV. CDR3 sequence: CASSPRGDNGYTF. The CDR3, as DNA: TGTGCCAGCAGCCCGAGAGGCGATAATGGCTACACCTTC.

The genes are TRBV19 and TRBJ1-5; maybe TRBD1 (6 bases). Deletions cut 4 bases from V and 1 base from J, with 8 bases between. This CDR3 region has 14 residues. Per germline, CDR1 LNHDA and CDR2 SQIVND (reference sequence). CDR3 sequence reads: CASSKGQSNQPQHF. The CDR3 region has the DNA TGTGCCAGTAGTAAGGGACAAAGCAATCAGCCCCAGCATTTT.

This clone was recorded once. The chain combines TRBV18 with TRBJ1-1, with unresolved D. V lost 6 bases to trimming and J lost 2 bases, with 10 bases between them. Germline V gene sequence: CDR1 KGHSH, CDR2 LQKENI. CDR3 length: 13 amino acids. The CDR3 sequence: CASSFSTNTEAFF. Written as DNA, the CDR3 is TGTGCCAGCTCGTTCTCAACAAACACTGAAGCTTTCTTT.

The gene calls are TRBV24-1 and TRBJ2-2; 9 bases are shared with TRBD1. V dropped 2 bases and J dropped 3; count of bases not matched to a gene: 3. Per the germline V gene, CDR1 is KGHDR and CDR2 is SFDVKD. The CDR3 contains 16 residues. The CDR3: CATSDSRQGDTGELFF. The CDR3, as DNA: TGTGCCACCAGTGATTCAAGACAGGGGGACACCGGGGAGCTGTTTTTT.

The J gene is TRBJ1-1, the V gene TRBV5-1; D is unclear. Per germline, CDR1 SGHRS and CDR2 YFSETQ. V was clipped by 0 bases and J by 1 base, with 10 bases between them. CDR3 length: 15 residues. CDR3 in DNA: TGCGCCAGCAGCTTGGCCGTCAGAACGAACACTGAAGCTTTCTTT. Protein product: CASSLAVRTNTEAFF.